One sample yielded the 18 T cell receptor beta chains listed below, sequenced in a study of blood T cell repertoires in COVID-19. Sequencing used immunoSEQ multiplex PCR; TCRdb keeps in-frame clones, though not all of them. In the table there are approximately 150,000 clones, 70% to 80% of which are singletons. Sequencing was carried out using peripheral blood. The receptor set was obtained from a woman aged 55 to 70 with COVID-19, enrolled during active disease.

CDR3 bases: TGTGCCAGCAGTCCACTAGCGGGGGGGCCGGGTCCGGGCACCGGGGAGCTGTTTTTT. Its protein is CASSPLAGGPGPGTGELFF. V gene TRBV6-6 combines with J gene TRBJ2-2, with TRBD2 matching 13 bases. V shed 5 bases, J shed 4 bases, and the junction held 13 bases outside the gene matches. The CDR3 has 19 amino acids. Germline CDR1 MNHNY, CDR2 SVGAGI (reference sequence).

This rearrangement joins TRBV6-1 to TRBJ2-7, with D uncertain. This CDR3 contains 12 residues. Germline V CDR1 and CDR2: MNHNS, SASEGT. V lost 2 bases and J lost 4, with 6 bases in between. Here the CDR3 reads CASSELVYEQYF. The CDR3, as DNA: TGTGCCAGCAGTGAATTAGTTTACGAGCAGTACTTC.

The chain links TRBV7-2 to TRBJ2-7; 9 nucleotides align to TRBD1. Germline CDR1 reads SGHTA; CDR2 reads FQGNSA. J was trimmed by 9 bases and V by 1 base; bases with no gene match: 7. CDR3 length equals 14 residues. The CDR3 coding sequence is TGTGCCAGCAGCTTAGTGAACACAGGGGGCAGGCAGTACTTC. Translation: CASSLVNTGGRQYF.

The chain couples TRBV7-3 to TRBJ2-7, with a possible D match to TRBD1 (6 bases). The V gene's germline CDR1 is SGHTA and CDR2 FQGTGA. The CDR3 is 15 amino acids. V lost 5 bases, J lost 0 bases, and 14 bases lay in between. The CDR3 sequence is CASSPDSTSSYEQYF. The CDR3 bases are TGTGCCAGCAGCCCGGACAGTACTTCCTCCTACGAGCAGTACTTC.

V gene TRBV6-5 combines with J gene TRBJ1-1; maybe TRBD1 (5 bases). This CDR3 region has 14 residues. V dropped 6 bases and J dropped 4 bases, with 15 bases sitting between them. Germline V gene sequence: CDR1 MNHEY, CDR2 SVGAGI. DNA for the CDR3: TGTGCCAGCAGGAGGACAAGTGTCGGCACTGAAGCTTTCTTT. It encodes CASRRTSVGTEAFF.

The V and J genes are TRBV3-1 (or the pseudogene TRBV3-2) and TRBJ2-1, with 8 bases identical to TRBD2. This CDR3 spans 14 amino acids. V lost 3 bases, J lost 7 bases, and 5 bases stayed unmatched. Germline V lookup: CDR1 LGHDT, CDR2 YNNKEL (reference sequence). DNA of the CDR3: TGTGCCAGCAGCCACCTGACTAGCGTGAATGAGCAGTTCTTC. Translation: CASSHLTSVNEQFF.

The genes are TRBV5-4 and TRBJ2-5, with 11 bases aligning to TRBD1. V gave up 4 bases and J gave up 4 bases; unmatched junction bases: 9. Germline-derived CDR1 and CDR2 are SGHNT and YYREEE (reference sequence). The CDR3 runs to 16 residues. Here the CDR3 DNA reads TGTGCCAGCAGCCCCGGACAGGGGGCAGAGGGAGAGACCCAGTACTTC. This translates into CASSPGQGAEGETQYF. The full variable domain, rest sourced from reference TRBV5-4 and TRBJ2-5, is ETGVTQSPTHLIKTRGQQVTLRCSSQSGHNTVSWYQQALGQGPQFIFQYYREEENGRGNFPPRFSGLQFPNYSSELNVNALELDDSALYLCASSPGQGAEGETQYFGPGTRLLVL.

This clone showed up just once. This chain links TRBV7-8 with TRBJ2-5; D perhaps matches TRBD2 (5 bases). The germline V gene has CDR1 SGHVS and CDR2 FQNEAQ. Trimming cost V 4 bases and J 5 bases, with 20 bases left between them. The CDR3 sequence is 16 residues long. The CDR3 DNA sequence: TGTGCCAGCAGCTCCGATGTCCTACTAGTTCGCGAGACCCAGTACTTC. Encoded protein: CASSSDVLLVRETQYF.

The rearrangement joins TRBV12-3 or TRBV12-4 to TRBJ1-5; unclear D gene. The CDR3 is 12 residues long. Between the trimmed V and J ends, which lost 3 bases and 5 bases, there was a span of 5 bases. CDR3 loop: CASSFRDQPQHF. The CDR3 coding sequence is TGTGCCAGCAGTTTTCGCGATCAGCCCCAGCATTTT.

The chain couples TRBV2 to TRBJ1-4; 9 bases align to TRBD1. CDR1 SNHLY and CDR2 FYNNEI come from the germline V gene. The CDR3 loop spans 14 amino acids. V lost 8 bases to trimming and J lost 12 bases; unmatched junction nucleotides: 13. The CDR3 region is CASSLAPGQGELFF. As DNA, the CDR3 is TGTGCCAGCTCTCTAGCTCCGGGACAGGGAGAACTGTTTTTT.

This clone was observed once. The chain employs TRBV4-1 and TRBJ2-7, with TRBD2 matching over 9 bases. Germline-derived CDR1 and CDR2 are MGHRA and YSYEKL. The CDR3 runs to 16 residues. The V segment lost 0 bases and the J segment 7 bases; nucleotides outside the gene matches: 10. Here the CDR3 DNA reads TGCGCCAGCAGCCAAGATCGCCCTAGCGGGGTTACGGAGCAGTACGTC. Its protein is CASSQDRPSGVTEQYV.

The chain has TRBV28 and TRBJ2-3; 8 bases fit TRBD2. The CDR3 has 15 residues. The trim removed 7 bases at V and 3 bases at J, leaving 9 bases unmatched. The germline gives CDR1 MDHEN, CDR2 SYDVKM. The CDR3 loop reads CASIWGGLGTDTQYF. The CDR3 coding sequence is TGTGCCAGCATCTGGGGGGGACTAGGGACAGATACGCAGTATTTT.

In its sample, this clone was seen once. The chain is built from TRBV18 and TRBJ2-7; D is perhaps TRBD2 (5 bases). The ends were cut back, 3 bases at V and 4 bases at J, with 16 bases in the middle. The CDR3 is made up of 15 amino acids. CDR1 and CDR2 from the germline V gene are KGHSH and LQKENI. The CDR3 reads CASSPLRELVYEQYF. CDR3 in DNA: TGTGCCAGCTCACCCCTGAGGGAGCTTGTTTACGAGCAGTACTTC.

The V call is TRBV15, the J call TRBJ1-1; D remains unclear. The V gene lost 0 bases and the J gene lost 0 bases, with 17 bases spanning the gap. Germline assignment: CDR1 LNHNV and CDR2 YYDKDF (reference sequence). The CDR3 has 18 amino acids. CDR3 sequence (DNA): TGTGCCACCAGCAGAGATCTCTCTCGGGGAAGCCTGAACACTGAAGCTTTCTTT. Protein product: CATSRDLSRGSLNTEAFF. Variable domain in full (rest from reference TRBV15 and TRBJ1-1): DAMVIQNPRYQVTQFGKPVTLSCSQTLNHNVMYWYQQKSSQAPKLLFHYYDKDFNNEADTPDNFQSRRPNTSFCFLDIRSPGLGDTAMYLCATSRDLSRGSLNTEAFFGQGTRLTVV.

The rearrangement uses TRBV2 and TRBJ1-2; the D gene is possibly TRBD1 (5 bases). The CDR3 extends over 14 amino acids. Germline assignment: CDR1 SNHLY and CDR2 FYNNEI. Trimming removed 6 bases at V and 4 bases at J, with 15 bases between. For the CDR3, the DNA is TGTGCCAGCAGCGAGTACCAGGGACTCTATGGCTACACCTTC. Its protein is CASSEYQGLYGYTF.

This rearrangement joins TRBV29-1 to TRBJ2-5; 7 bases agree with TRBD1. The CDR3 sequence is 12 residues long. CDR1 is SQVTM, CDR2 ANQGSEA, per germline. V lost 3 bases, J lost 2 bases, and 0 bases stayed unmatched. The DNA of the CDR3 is TGCAGCGTTGAGGGACAGCAAGAGACCCAGTACTTC. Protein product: CSVEGQQETQYF.

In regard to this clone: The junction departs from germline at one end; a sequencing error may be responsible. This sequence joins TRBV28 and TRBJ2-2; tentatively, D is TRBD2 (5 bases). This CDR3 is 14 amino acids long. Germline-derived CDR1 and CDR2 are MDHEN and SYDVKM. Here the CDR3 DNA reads TGTGCCAGCTGTTTGACGGGAAACACCGGGGAGCTGTTTTTT. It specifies CASCLTGNTGELFF.

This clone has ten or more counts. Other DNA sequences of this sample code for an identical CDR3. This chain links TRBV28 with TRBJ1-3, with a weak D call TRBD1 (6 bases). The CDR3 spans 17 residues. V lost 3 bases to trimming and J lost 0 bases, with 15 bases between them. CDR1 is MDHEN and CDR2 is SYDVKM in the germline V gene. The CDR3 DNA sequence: TGTGCCAGCAGTTTGCCCCTGACAGGACACTCTGGAAACACCATATATTTT. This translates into CASSLPLTGHSGNTIYF.